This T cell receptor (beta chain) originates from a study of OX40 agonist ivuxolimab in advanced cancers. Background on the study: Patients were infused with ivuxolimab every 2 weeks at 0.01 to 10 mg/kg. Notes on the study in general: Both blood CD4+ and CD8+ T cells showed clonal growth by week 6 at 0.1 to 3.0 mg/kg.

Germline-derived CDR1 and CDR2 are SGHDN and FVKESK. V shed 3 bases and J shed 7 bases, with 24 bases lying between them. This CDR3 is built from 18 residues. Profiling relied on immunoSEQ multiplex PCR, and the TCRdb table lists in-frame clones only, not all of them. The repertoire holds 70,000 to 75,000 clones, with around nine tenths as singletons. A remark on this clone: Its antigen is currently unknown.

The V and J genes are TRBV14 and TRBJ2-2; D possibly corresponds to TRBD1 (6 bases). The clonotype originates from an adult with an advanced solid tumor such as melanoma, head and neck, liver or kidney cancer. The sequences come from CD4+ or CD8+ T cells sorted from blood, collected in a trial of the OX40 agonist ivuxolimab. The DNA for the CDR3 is TGTGCCAGCAGCCAGAGGCAGGCGCTAAGGGGGTCAGGCGGGGAGCTGTTTTTT. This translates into CASSQRQALRGSGGELFF.